This T cell receptor beta chain was sequenced for a study of cytomegalovirus exposure and HLA in healthy donors listed by TCRdb under 2017. Regarding the study in general: An earlier analysis of several hundred of the donors reported more than 250 Gb of sequence data and approximately 110 million unique TCR beta sequences from about 179 million T cells. An early release that covered roughly 600 HLA-typed donors contained approximately 300 gigabases of sequencing data and tens of millions of unique TCR sequences. Of the roughly 390 genotyped donors, 81% fell in the genetic ancestry cluster associated with self-reported Caucasian donors. The study aimed to test whether cataloging public T cell receptors could reveal signatures of past pathogen exposure. Using immunosequencing, the study profiled T cell repertoires from 666 subjects and related those repertoires to cytomegalovirus serostatus. Besides the first cohort of some 670 subjects, a separate validation cohort made up of 90 to 150 different subjects was used. The study combined high-throughput TCR immunosequencing, statistical association of individual TCRs with disease status, and machine learning to predict cytomegalovirus infection status. In a later analysis, previously published TCR beta repertoires from 500 to 750 donors were re-analyzed and high-resolution HLA genotyping was added so that TCR occurrence patterns could be studied. Rather than using new phenotypic data, the later analysis identified candidate immune exposures from TCR beta sequences and from how often those sequences occurred across donors. In an earlier analysis of around 540 of the donors, high-throughput TCR beta sequencing was used to judge whether each TCR beta V gene segment behaved as functional or pseudogenic. Donor age, sex, ethnicity and CMV serostatus were compiled alongside the repertoire data. A later genetic analysis took genome-wide SNP genotypes for about 55% of the 666 donors and used that subset as a discovery cohort. All discovery cohort repertoires had been generated on a single sequencing platform. HLA typing covered class I and class II loci at four-digit resolution. Typing coverage differed by locus: A, B, C, DRB1 and DQB1 were typed in roughly 629-640 donors, DQA1 in 500 to 550, DPA1 in 600 to 610, and DPB1 in roughly 450. Because of strong linkage in the cohort, roughly five DR-DQ haplotypes were treated as single units for association and clustering. Among some 400 genotyped donors of the cohort, an average of approximately 250,000 unique TCR beta nucleotide sequences were sequenced per donor, 15% to 20% of them non-productive.

The cohort was made up of hundreds of healthy bone marrow donors. Cohort members were all nominally healthy when sampled, although unrecorded immune exposures were likely present. The donor tested CMV seropositive and was one of the 289 seropositive cohort members. A peripheral blood sample was provided by each donor, and peripheral blood mononuclear cells were used for TCR beta sequencing. Genomic DNA was extracted from the blood cell samples with the Qiagen DNeasy Blood Extraction Kit. A remark on this clone: It has no known antigen specificity. No base qualities exist here, and no much larger clone lies one base off it.

CDR1 is given as PRHDT and CDR2 as FYEKMQ, both from the germline V gene (reference sequence). After removal of 5 bases from V and 2 bases from J, the junction retains 11 bases not matched to a gene. CDR3 length: 17 amino acids, cysteine to phenylalanine. Just the 51-base CDR3 DNA is kept, in frame starting at base 1. Beyond this particular receptor, the publication reports: Most TCR sequences were observed very rarely across donors, whereas some public TCRs were present in many individuals. In a later analysis, TCR association rates were found to vary across HLA loci, with the most associated TCRs seen for DRB1 alleles and the fewest for HLA-C alleles. In an earlier analysis of fewer than 700 of the donors, most TCR beta V segments appeared in productive rearrangements about 90% or about 30% of the time, broadly matching IMGT annotations. When HLA alleles, especially DR and DQ, strongly co-occurred, TCR associations were difficult to assign to individual alleles. Cytomegalovirus status was reported to be diagnosed by the classifier with high specificity and sensitivity in both the original and validation cohorts. Sequencing depth was assumed to be roughly uniform across donors in the presence/absence analyses, though that assumption may not hold. In a later genetic analysis, fewer N-insertions in productive TCRs were reported among donors in an Asian-associated ancestry cluster than the 666-donor mean. Correlated functional status among segregating V segments might reflect linkage disequilibrium, but an unknown experimental factor could not be ruled out. A further reported finding was that TCR beta sequences accurately predicted the HLA-A and HLA-B alleles for most subjects in the first cohort. Because the 87-base-pair reads could not distinguish some IMGT-functional V segments, including TRBV6-2 and TRBV6-3, those segments were excluded. Because counts were too low, fewer than 20 rarely observed V segments, including chromosome 9 orphons, were excluded from the earlier analysis of 500 to 700 of the donors. Specific HLA alleles were associated with more than 15,000 TCR beta sequences at a false discovery rate of 0.05 in a later analysis. A later genetic analysis associated a missense DCLRE1C variant with V-gene and J-gene trimming of TCR beta chains, and an independent cohort replicated the association. The sequencing pipeline was judged likely to have produced a cluster of highly shared sequence variants as a technical artifact. In the study, roughly 160 TCR beta chains were listed as associated with cytomegalovirus. In vitro tests confirmed that a few of the cytomegalovirus-associated TCR beta chains recognize cytomegalovirus antigens. Several of the top co-occurrence clusters appeared to be linked to parvovirus B19, influenza, CMV and Epstein-Barr virus, according to a later analysis. The cohort was sequenced for TCR beta chains only, and without alpha or paired-chain data the features that could be detected were limited. The only immune exposure information available for the cohort was CMV serostatus. Compared with equally common non-associated chains, HLA-associated TCR beta chains in a later analysis were more clonally expanded and had lower generation probabilities. Because HLA typing was missing for some donors at each locus, association tests included only the typed subset. A later analysis found that most CMV-associated TCR beta chains appeared HLA-restricted, with HLA associations seemingly driven largely by CMV exposure. According to the authors, the approach could potentially be generalized to other disease states and immunological phenotypes.

Preparation of the library involved the immunoSEQ multiplex PCR assay. For the multiplex PCR, a mixture combining 60 forward primers for TCR Vbeta segments and 13 reverse primers for TCR Jbeta segments was used. Amplification of the CDR3 region of rearranged TCR beta genes was performed with a multiplex PCR assay on genomic DNA. On the Illumina HiSeq System, the amplified TCR beta libraries were sequenced as 87-base-pair reads. The authors processed their data as follows. A later analysis counted about 76 million unique TCR beta chains across the 690 or so repertoires, and roughly 10 million of these chains were shared by at least two donors. To remove PCR and sequencing errors, raw reads were error-corrected and collapsed into unique sequences using a nearest-neighbor algorithm that merged closely related sequences. CDR3 sequences were aligned to IMGT reference sequences to assign V, D and J gene segments. For a sequence to be retained, at least a six-nucleotide match to both a V gene segment and a J gene segment was required. Rearrangements were called productive when the CDR3 lacked stop codons and stayed in frame with V and J; all others were non-productive. CDR3 was defined by IMGT convention, running from the second conserved V-encoded cysteine to the conserved J-encoded phenylalanine. The earlier analysis of 550 to 650 of the donors excluded any sequence lacking an unambiguous match to a single V gene segment. In an earlier analysis of 587 of the donors, V segments were called functional above 56.7% productive rearrangements and were called segregating when the between-donor standard deviation exceeded 5%. A statistical classification framework was built for diagnosing cytomegalovirus status from the catalog of TCR beta chain sequences. In a later analysis, TCR nucleotide sequences were compared against IMGT/GENE-DB human TR gene sequences so that V and J genes could be assigned. In a later analysis, CDR3 sequences and most-parsimonious VDJ recombination scenarios were assigned using the TCRdist pipeline. In a later analysis, each TCR beta chain was defined by its CDR3 amino acid sequence together with its V-gene family, and reads without a unique V-gene family were excluded. As a way to deal with suspected cross-contamination and a sequencing artifact, a later analysis dropped 450 to 700 nucleotide sequences that were highly shared and had low generation probability. In a later analysis, a clonal expansion index for each public chain was calculated from normalized within-repertoire ranks of inferred template counts. In a later analysis, generation probabilities were computed using a VDJ recombination model fitted to out-of-frame rearrangements, and the results were checked against IGoR. A later analysis scored TCR-TCR, TCR-HLA and TCR-CMV co-occurrence with hypergeometric tests, applying a repertoire-size bias correction to TCR pairs. To estimate false discovery rates, a later analysis permuted the HLA or CMV assignments 20 times. In a later analysis, co-occurring TCRs were grouped using DBSCAN, and TCRdist sequence similarity was added for clustering within HLA-allele-positive subsets. Co-occurrence clustering excluded repertoires with fewer than 30,000 or more than 120,000 public chains, plus five with anomalous nucleotide sharing. The immuneACCESS repertoire file appears here via TCRdb, limited to in-frame rearrangements. These files lack a portion of the clones; in checked studies, under half of the deficit traces to unresolved V genes, and the cause of the others is not known. V, J and clone size derive from that table, while D and trimming were established from the DNA sequence. This sample comprises around 150,000 clones, roughly 82% of them detected only once. The top ten clonotypes cover about 10% of the sample.

The source of this sequence is a man over 45 in good health and CMV-seropositive. The sample was PBMCs. The chain is assembled from TRBV13 and TRBJ1-1; the central 10 bases match TRBD1. The sequenced DNA is TGTGCCAGCAGCGAGAGGACAGGGGGACCTAGCAACACTGAAGCTTTCTTT. This is translated as CASSERTGGPSNTEAFF.